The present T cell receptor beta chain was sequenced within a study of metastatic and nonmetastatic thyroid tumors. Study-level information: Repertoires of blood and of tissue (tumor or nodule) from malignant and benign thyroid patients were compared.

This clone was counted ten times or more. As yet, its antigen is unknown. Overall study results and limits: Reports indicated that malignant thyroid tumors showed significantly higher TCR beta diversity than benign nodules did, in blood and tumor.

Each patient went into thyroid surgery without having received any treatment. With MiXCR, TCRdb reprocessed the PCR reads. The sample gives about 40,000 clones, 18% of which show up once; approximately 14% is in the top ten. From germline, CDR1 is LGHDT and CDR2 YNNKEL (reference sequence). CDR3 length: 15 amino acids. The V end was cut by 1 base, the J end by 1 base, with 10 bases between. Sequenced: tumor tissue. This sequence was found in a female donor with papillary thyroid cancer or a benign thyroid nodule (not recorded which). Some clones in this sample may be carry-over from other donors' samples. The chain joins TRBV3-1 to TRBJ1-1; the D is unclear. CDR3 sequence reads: CASSQAAGRNTEAFF. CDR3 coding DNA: TGTGCCAGCAGCCAAGCGGCAGGTAGGAACACTGAAGCTTTCTTT.